This TCR beta chain was identified during a study of persistence of HIV-infected CD4 T cells. The stimulus was an HIV-1 Gag 15-mer peptide pool, 0.9 to 1 ug/peptide/mL. Sorting of responding CD4+ T cells relied on upregulated CD40 ligand together with CD69. A roughly 19-hour stimulation of CD8-depleted PBMCs used anti-CD28/CD49d costimulation, CD40-blocking antibody and enfuvirtide. On this clone itself: Its antigen is as yet unknown.

This was the immunoSEQ version 4 assay in survey mode. Sequencing used immunoSEQ multiplex PCR; TCRdb keeps in-frame clones, though not all of them. The sample includes about 32,000 clones, less than 75% of them seen just once. The CDR3 spans 12 residues. Germline CDR1 reads SEHNR; CDR2 reads FQNEAQ (reference sequence). Trimming took 0 bases from V and 11 from J, leaving 11 bases between them. V usage is TRBV7-9 and J usage is TRBJ2-7, with a tentative D call TRBD2 (6 bases). Sequencing was performed on CD4+ T cells sorted from PBMCs after approximately 19-hour stimulation, taken from a patient who received antiretroviral therapy. This receptor was taken from an adult man with HIV who was CMV-seropositive. This CDR3 is CASSLAGGKKYF. CDR3 DNA sequence: TGTGCCAGCAGCTTAGCGGGGGGAAAAAAGTACTTC.